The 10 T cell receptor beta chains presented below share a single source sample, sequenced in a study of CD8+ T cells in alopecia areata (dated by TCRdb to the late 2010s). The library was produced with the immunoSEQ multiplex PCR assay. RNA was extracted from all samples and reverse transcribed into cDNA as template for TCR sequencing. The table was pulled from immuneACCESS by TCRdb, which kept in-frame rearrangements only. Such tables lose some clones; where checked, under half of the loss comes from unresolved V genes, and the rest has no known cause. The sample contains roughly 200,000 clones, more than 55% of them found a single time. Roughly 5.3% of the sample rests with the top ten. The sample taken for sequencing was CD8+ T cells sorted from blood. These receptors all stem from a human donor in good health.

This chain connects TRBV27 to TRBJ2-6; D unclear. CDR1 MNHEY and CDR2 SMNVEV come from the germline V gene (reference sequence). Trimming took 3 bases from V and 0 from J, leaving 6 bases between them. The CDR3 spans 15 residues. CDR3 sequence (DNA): TGTGCCAGCAGTTTGTTAGCCTCTGGGGCCAACGTCCTGACTTTC. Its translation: CASSLLASGANVLTF.

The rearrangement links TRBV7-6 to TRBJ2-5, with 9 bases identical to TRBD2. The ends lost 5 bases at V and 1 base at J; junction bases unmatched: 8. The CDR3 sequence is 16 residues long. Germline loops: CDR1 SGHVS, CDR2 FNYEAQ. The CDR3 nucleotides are TGTGCCAGCAGCCTAAGACTAGCGGAGATCCAAGAGACCCAGTACTTC. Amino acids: CASSLRLAEIQETQYF.

The CDR3 nucleotides are TGTGCCAGCAGCAACGAGGGTACTGGCCAGCCCCAGCATTTT. Translating it yields CASSNEGTGQPQHF. The V and J genes are TRBV9 and TRBJ1-5, with D unclear. Trimming pared 4 bases from V and 7 bases from J, leaving 15 bases between. CDR1 is SGDLS, CDR2 YYNGEE, per germline. The CDR3 spans 14 residues.

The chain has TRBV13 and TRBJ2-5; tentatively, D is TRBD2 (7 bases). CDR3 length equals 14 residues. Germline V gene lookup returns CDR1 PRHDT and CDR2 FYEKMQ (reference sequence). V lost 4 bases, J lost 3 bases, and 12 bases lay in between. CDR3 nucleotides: TGTGCCAGCAGCTCGCGGGGGCCGGAAGAGACCCAGTACTTC. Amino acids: CASSSRGPEETQYF.

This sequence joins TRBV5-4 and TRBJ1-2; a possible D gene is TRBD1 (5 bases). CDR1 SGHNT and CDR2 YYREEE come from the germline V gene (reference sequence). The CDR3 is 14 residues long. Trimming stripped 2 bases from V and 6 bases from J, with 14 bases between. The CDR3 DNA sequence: TGTGCCAGCAGCTTTGGGCGGGGGAAGGATGGCTACACCTTC. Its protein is CASSFGRGKDGYTF.

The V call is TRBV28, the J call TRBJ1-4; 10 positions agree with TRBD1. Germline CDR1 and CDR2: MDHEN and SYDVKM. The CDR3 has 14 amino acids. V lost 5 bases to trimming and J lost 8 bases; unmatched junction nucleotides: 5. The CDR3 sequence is CASSRTGGEEKLFF. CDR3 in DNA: TGTGCCAGCAGTCGGACAGGGGGAGAGGAAAAACTGTTTTTT.

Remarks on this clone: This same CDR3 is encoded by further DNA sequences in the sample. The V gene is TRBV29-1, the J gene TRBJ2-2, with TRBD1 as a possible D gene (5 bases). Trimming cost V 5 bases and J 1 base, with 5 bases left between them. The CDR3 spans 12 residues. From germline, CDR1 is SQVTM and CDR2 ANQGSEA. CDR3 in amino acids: CSVTGNTGELFF. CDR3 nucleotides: TGCAGCGTTACAGGGAACACCGGGGAGCTGTTTTTT.

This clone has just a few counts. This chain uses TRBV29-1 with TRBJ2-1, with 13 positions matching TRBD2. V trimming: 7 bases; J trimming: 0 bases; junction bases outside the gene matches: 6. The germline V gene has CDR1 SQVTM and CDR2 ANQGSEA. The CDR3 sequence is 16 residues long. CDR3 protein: CSGLGLAGSSYNEQFF. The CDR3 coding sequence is TGCAGCGGTCTGGGACTAGCGGGGAGCTCCTACAATGAGCAGTTCTTC.

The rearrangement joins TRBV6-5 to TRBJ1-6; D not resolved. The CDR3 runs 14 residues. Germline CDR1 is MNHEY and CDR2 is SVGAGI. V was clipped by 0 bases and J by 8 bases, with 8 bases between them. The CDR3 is CASSYSGEDSPLHF. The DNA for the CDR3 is TGTGCCAGCAGTTACTCGGGTGAGGATTCACCCCTCCACTTT.

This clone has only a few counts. The CDR3 sequence: CASSFITGELFF. The CDR3 DNA follows: TGTGCCAGCAGCTTCATAACCGGGGAGCTGTTTTTT. This chain connects TRBV5-4 to TRBJ2-2; D not certain. Germline V gene data show CDR1 as SGHNT and CDR2 as YYREEE (reference sequence). The CDR3 length is 12 residues. Trimming cost V 2 bases and J 5 bases, with 4 bases left between them.